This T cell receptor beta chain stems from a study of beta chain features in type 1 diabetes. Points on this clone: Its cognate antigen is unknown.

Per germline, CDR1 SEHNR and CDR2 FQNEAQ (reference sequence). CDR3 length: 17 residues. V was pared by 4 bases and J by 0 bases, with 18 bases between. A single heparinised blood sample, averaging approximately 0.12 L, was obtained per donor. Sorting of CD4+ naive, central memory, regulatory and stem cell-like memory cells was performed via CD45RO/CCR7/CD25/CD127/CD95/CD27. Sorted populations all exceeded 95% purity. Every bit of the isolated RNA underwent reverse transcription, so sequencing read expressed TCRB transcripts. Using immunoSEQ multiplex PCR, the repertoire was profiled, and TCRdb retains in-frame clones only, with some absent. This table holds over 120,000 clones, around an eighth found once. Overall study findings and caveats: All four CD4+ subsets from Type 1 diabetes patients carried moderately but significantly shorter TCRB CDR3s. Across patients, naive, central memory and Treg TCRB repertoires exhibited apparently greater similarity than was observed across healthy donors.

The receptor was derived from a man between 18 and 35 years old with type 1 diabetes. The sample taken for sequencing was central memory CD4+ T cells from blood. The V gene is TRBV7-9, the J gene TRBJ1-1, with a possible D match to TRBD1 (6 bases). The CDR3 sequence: CASSYTPSGDMNTEAFF. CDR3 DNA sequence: TGTGCCAGCAGCTACACCCCCTCCGGGGACATGAACACTGAAGCTTTCTTT.